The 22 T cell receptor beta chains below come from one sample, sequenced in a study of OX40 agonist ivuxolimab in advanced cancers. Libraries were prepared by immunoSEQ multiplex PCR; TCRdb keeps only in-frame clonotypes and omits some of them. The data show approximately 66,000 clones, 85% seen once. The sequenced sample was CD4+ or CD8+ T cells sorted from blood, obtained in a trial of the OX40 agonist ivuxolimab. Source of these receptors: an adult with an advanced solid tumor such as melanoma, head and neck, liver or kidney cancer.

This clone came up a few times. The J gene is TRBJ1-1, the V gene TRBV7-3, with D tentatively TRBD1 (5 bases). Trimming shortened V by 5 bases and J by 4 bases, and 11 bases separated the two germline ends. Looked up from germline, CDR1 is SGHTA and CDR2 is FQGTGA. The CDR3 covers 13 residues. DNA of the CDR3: TGTGCCAGCAGCGCACAGGATGGCACTGAAGCTTTCTTT. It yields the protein CASSAQDGTEAFF.

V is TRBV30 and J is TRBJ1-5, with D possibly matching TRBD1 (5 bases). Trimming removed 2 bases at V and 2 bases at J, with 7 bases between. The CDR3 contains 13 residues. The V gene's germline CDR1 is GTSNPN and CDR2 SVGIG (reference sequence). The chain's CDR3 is CAWSSRGNQPQHF. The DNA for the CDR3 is TGTGCCTGGAGTAGCAGGGGCAATCAGCCCCAGCATTTT.

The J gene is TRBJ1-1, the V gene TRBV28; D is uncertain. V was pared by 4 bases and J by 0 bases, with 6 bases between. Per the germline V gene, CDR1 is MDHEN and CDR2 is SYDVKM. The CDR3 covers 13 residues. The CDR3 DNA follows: TGTGCCAGCAGTTCCCATTTGAACACTGAAGCTTTCTTT. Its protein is CASSSHLNTEAFF. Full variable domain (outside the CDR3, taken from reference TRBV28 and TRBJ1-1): DVKVTQSSRYLVKRTGEKVFLECVQDMDHENMFWYRQDPGLGLRLIYFSYDVKMKEKGDIPEGYSVSREKKERFSLILESASTNQTSMYLCASSSHLNTEAFFGQGTRLTVV.

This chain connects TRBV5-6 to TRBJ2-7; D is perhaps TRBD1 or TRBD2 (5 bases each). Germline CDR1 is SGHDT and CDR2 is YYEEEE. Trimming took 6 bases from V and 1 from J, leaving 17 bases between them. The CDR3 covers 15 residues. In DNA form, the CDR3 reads TGTGCCAGCACCCTCCTCGGGGCAGGTTCCTACGAGCAGTACTTC. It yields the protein CASTLLGAGSYEQYF.

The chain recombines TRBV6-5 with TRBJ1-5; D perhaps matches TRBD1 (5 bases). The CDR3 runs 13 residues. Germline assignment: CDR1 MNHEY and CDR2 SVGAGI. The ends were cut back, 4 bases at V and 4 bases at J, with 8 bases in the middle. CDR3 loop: CASSWDGNQPQHF. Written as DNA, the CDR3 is TGTGCCAGCAGTTGGGACGGTAATCAGCCCCAGCATTTT.

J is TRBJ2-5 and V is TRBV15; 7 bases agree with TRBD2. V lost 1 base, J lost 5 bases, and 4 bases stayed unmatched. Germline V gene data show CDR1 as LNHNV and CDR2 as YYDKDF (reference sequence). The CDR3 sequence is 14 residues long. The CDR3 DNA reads TGTGCCACCAGCAGAGCGGGGGGAGGGGAGACCCAGTACTTC. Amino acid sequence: CATSRAGGGETQYF.

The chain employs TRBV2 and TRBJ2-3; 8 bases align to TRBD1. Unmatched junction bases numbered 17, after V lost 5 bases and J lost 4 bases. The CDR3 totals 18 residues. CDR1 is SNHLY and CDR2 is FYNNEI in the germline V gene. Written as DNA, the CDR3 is TGTGCCAGCAGTTGGAGGGTCGCGACAGGGGAATCGGCAGATACGCAGTATTTT. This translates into CASSWRVATGESADTQYF.

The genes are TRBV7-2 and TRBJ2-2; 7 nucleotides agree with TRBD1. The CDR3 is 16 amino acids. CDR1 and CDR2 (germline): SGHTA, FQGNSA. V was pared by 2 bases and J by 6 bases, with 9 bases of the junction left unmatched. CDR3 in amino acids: CASSLSLTGAPGELFF. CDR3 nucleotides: TGTGCCAGCAGCTTATCCCTTACAGGGGCCCCCGGGGAGCTGTTTTTT.

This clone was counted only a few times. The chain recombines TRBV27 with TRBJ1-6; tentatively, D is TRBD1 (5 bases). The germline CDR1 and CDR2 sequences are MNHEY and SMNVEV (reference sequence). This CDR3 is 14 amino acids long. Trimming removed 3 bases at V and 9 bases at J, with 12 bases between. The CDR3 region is CASSFGGAGSPLHF. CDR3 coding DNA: TGTGCCAGCAGTTTTGGGGGTGCCGGTTCACCCCTCCACTTT.

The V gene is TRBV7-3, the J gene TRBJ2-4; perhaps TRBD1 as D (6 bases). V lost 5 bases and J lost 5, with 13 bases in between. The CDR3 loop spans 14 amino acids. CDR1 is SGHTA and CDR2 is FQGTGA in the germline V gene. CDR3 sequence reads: CASSPRGRENIQYF. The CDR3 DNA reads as TGTGCCAGCAGCCCCAGGGGACGAGAAAACATTCAGTACTTC.

Here the CDR3 reads CASSIRRTGGKGTGELFF. The DNA for the CDR3 is TGTGCCAGTAGTATTCGACGGACAGGGGGCAAAGGCACCGGGGAGCTGTTTTTT. The V and J genes are TRBV19 and TRBJ2-2; 11 bases agree with TRBD1. This CDR3 comprises 18 residues. J lost 4 bases, V lost 3 bases, and 10 bases had no gene match. From germline, CDR1 is LNHDA and CDR2 SQIVND (reference sequence).

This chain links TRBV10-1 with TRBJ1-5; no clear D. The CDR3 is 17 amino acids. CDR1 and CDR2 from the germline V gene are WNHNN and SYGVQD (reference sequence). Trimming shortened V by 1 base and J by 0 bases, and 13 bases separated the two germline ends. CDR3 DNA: TGCGCCAGCAGTGAGTTTTGGGTTATCGATAGCAATCAGCCCCAGCATTTT. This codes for CASSEFWVIDSNQPQHF.

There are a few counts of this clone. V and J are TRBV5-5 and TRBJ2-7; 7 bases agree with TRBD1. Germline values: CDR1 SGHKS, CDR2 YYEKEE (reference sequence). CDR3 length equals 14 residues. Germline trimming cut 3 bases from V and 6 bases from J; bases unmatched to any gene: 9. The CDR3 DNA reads TGTGCCAGCAGCTCCATACAGGGGCCAAGCGAGCAGTACTTC. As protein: CASSSIQGPSEQYF.

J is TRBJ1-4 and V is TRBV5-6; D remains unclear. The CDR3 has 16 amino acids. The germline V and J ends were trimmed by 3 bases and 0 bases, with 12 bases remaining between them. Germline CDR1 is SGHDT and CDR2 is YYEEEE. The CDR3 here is CASSYFGFATNEKLFF. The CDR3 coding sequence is TGTGCCAGCAGCTACTTCGGGTTCGCAACTAATGAAAAACTGTTTTTT. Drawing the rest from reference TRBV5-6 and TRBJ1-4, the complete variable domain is DAGVTQSPTHLIKTRGQQVTLRCSPKSGHDTVSWYQQALGQGPQFIFQYYEEEERQRGNFPDRFSGHQFPNYSSELNVNALLLGDSALYLCASSYFGFATNEKLFFGSGTQLSVL.

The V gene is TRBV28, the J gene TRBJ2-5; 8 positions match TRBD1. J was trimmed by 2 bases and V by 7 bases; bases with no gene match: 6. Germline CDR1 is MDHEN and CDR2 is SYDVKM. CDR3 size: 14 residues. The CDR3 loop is CASKLQGGQETQYF. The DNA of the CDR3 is TGTGCCAGCAAATTACAGGGGGGACAAGAGACCCAGTACTTC.

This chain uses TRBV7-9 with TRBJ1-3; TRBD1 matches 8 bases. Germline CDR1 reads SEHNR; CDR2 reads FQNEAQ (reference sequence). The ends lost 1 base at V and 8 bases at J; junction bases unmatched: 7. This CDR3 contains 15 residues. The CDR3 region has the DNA TGTGCCAGCAGCTTAGATGGACAGGGATGGGACACCATATATTTT. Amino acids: CASSLDGQGWDTIYF.

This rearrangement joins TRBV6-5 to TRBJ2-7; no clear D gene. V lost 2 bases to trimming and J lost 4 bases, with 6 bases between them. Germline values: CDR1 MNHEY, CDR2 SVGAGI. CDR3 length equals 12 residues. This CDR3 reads CASSYPRYEQYF. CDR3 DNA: TGTGCCAGCAGTTACCCCCGGTACGAGCAGTACTTC.

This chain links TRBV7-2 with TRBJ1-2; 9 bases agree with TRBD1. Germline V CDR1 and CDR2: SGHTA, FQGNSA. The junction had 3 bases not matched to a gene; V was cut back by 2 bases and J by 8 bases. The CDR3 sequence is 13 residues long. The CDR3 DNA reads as TGTGCCAGCAGCTTACGGACAGGGGACGGCTACACCTTC. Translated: CASSLRTGDGYTF.

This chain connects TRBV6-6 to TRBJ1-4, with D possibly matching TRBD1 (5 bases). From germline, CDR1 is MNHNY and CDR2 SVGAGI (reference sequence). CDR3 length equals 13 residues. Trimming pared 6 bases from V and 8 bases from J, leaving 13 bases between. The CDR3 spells CASRTTGEEKLFF. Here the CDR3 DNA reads TGTGCCAGCAGGACTACAGGAGAGGAAAAACTGTTTTTT.

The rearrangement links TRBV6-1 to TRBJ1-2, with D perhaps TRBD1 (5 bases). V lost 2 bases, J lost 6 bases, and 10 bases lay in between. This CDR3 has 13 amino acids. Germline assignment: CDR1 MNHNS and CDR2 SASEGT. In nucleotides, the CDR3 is TGTGCCAGCAGTGAACCCGAGGGGCATGGCTACACCTTC. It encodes CASSEPEGHGYTF.

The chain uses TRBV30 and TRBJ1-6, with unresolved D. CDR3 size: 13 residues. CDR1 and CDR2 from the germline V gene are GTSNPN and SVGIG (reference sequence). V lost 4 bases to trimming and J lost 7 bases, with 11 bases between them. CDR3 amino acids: CAWIGKRNSPLHF. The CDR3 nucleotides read TGTGCCTGGATCGGGAAACGGAATTCACCCCTCCACTTT.

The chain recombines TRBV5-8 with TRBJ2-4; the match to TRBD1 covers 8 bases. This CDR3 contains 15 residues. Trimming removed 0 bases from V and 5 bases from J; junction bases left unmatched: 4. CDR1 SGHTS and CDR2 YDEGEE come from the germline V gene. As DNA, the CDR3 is TGTGCCAGCAGCTTGGGGACAGGGAGGCAAAACATTCAGTACTTC. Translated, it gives CASSLGTGRQNIQYF. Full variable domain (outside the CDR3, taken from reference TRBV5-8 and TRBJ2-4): EAGVTQSPTHLIKTRGQQATLRCSPISGHTSVYWYQQALGLGLQFLLWYDEGEERNRGNFPPRFSGRQFPNYSSELNVNALELEDSALYLCASSLGTGRQNIQYFGAGTRLSVL.